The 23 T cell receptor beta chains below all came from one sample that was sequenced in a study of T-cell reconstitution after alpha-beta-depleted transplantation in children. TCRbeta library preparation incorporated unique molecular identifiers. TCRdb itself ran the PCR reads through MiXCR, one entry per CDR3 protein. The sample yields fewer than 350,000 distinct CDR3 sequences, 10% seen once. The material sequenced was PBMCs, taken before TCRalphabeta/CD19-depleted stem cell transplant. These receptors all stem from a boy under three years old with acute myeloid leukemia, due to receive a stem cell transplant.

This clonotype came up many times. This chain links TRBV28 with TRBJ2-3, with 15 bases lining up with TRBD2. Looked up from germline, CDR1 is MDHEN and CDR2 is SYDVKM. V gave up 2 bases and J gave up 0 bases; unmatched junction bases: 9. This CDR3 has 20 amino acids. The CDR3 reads CASSLPRTSGGAASTDTQYF. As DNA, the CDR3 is TGTGCCAGCAGTTTACCCCGGACTAGCGGGGGGGCCGCTAGCACAGATACGCAGTATTTT.

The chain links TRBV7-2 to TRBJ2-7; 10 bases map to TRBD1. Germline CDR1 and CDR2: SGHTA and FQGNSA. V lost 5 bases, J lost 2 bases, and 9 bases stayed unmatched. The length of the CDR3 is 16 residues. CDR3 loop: CASSPSVGQGAYEQYF. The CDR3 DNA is TGTGCCAGCAGCCCCTCCGTCGGACAGGGGGCCTACGAGCAGTACTTC.

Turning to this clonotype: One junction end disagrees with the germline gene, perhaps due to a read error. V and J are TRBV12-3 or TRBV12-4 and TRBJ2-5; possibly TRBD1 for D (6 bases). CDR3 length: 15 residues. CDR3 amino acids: CASSPIDRYHETQYF. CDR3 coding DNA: TGTGCCAGCAGCCCCATCGACAGGTACCATGAGACCCAGTACTTC.

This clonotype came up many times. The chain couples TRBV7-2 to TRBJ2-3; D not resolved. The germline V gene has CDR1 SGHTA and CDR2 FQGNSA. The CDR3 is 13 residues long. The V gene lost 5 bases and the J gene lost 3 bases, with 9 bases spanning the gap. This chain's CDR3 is CASSQLTTDTQYF. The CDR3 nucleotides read TGTGCCAGCAGCCAGTTAACGACAGATACGCAGTATTTT. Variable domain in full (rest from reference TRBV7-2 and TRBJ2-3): GAGVSQSPSNKVTEKGKDVELRCDPISGHTALYWYRQSLGQGLEFLIYFQGNSAPDKSGLPSDRFSAERTGGSVSTLTIQRTQQEDSAVYLCASSQLTTDTQYFGPGTRLTVL.

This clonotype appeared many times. CDR3 DNA sequence: TGCAGCGCTTGGGACCTTAGCGGCACAGATACGCAGTATTTT. Its translation: CSAWDLSGTDTQYF. This rearrangement joins TRBV29-1 to TRBJ2-3; D is perhaps TRBD1 or TRBD2 (5 bases each). Germline V gene data show CDR1 as SQVTM and CDR2 as ANQGSEA. The CDR3 extends over 14 amino acids. The V and J ends lost 7 bases and 1 base respectively, with 15 bases between them.

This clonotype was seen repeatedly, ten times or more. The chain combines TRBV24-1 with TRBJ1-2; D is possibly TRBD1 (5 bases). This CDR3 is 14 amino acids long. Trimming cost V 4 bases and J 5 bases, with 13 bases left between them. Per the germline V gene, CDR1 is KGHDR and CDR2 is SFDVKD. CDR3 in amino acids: CATSERDFTYGYTF. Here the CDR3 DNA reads TGTGCCACCAGTGAAAGGGACTTCACTTATGGCTACACCTTC.

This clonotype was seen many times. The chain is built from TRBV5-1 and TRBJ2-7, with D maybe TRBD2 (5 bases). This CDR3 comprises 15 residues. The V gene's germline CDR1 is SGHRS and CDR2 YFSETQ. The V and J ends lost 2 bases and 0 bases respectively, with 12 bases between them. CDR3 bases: TGCGCCAGCAGCTTTAACTACCGGGGCTCCTACGAGCAGTACTTC. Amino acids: CASSFNYRGSYEQYF. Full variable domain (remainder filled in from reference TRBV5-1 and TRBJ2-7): KAGVTQTPRYLIKTRGQQVTLSCSPISGHRSVSWYQQTPGQGLQFLFEYFSETQRNKGNFPGRFSGRQFSNSRSEMNVSTLELGDSALYLCASSFNYRGSYEQYFGPGTRLTVT.

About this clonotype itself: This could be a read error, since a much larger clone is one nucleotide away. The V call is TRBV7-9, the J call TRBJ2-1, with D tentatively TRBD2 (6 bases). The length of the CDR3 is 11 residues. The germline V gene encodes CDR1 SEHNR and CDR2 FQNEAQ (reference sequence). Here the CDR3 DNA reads TGTTCCAGCAGGAGGGGTAAAGAGCAGTTCTTC. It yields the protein CSSRRGKEQFF. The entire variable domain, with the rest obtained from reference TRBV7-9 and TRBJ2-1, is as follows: DTGVSQNPRHKITKRGQNVTFRCDPISEHNRLYWYRQTLGQGPEFLTYFQNEAQLEKSRLLSDRFSAERPKGSFSTLEIQRTEQGDSAMYLCSSRRGKEQFFGPGTRLTVL.

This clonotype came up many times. Here the CDR3 DNA reads TGCAGTGCTCCGACGGGGCTAGCGGGAGTCTACAATGAGCAGTTCTTC. It codes for CSAPTGLAGVYNEQFF. The V and J genes are TRBV20-1 and TRBJ2-1; 10 nucleotides match TRBD2. This CDR3 comprises 16 residues. Germline CDR1 is DFQATT and CDR2 is SNEGSKA (reference sequence). Trimming removed 5 bases from V and 3 bases from J; junction bases left unmatched: 10.

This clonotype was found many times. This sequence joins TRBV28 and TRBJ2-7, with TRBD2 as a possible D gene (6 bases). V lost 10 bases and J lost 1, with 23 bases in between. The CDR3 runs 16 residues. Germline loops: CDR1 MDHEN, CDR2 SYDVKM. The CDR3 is CATREAVFEDSYEQYF. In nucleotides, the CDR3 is TGTGCCACCAGGGAGGCTGTTTTTGAGGATTCCTACGAGCAGTACTTC. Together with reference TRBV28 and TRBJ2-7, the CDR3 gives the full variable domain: DVKVTQSSRYLVKRTGEKVFLECVQDMDHENMFWYRQDPGLGLRLIYFSYDVKMKEKGDIPEGYSVSREKKERFSLILESASTNQTSMYLCATREAVFEDSYEQYFGPGTRLTVT.

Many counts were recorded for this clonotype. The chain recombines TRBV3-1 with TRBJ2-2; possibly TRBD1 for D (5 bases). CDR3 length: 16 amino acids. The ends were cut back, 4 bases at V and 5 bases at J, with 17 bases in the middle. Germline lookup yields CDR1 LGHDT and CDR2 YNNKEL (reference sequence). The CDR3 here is CASSLRTPEQTGELFF. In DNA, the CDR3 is TGTGCCAGCAGCCTTAGGACACCCGAACAGACCGGGGAGCTGTTTTTT.

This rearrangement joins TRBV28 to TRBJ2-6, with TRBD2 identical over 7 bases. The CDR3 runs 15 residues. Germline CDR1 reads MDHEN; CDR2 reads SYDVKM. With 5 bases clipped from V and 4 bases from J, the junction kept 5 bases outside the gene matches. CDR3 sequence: CASSPQGGGANVLTF. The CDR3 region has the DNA TGTGCCAGCAGTCCCCAGGGAGGGGGGGCCAACGTCCTGACTTTC.

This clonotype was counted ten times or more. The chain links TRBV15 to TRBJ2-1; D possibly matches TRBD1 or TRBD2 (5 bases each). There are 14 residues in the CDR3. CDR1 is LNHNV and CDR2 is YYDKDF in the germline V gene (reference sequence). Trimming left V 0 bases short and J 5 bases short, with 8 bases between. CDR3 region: CATSREGDHNEQFF. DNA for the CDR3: TGTGCCACCAGCAGAGAGGGGGATCACAATGAGCAGTTCTTC.

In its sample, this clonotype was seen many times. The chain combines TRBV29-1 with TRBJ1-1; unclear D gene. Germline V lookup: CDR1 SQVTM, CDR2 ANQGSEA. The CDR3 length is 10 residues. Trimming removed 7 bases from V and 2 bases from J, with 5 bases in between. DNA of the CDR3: TGCAGCGCAGCAAACACTGAAGCTTTCTTT. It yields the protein CSAANTEAFF.

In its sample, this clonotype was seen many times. The CDR3 nucleotides read TGTGCCAGCAGCCCAGAGGGACAGGGATCAGGGGAGACCCAGTACTTC. It codes for CASSPEGQGSGETQYF. This chain uses TRBV5-5 with TRBJ2-5; TRBD1 agrees at 9 bases. The CDR3 contains 16 residues. In germline, CDR1 is SGHKS, CDR2 YYEKEE (reference sequence). Losses at the gene ends were 4 bases for V and 5 bases for J; bases not matched to a gene: 12.

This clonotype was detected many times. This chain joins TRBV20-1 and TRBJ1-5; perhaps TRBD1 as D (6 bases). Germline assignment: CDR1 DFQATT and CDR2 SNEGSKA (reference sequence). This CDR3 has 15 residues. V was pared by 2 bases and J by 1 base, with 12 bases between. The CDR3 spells CSARRGERSNQPQHF. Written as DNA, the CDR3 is TGCAGTGCTAGAAGGGGGGAGCGAAGCAATCAGCCCCAGCATTTT.

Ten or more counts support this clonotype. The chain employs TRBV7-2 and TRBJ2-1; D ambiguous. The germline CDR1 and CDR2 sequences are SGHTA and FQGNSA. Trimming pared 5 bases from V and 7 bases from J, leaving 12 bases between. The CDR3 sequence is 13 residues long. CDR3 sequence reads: CASSLVRGNEQFF. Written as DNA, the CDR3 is TGTGCCAGCAGCCTAGTACGTGGGAATGAGCAGTTCTTC.

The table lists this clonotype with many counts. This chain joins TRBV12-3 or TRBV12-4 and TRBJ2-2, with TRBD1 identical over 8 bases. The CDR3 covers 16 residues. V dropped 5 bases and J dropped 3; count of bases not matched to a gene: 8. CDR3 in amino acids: CASSPQGAGYTGELFF. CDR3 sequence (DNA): TGTGCCAGCAGTCCTCAGGGGGCTGGGTACACCGGGGAGCTGTTTTTT.

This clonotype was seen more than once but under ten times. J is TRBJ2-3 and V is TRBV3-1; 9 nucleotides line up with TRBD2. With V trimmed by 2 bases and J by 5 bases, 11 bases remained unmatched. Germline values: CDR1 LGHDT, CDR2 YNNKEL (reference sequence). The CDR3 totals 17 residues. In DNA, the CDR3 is TGTGCCAGCAGCCAACTATTTGCTAGCGGGAAGGAAGATACGCAGTATTTT. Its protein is CASSQLFASGKEDTQYF.

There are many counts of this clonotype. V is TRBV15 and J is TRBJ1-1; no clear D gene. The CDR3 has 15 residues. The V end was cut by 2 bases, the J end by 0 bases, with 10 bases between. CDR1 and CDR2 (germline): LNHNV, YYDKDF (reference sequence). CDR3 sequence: CATSRRRTMNTEAFF. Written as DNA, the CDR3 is TGTGCCACCAGCAGAAGGAGGACTATGAACACTGAAGCTTTCTTT. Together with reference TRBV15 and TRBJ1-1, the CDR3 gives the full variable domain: DAMVIQNPRYQVTQFGKPVTLSCSQTLNHNVMYWYQQKSSQAPKLLFHYYDKDFNNEADTPDNFQSRRPNTSFCFLDIRSPGLGDTAMYLCATSRRRTMNTEAFFGQGTRLTVV.

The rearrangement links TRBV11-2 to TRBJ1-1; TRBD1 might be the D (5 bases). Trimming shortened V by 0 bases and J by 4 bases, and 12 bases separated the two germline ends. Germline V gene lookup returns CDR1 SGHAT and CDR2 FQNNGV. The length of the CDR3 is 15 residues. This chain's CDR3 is CASSLEEGGGTEAFF. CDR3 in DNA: TGTGCCAGCAGCTTAGAAGAGGGTGGGGGCACTGAAGCTTTCTTT.

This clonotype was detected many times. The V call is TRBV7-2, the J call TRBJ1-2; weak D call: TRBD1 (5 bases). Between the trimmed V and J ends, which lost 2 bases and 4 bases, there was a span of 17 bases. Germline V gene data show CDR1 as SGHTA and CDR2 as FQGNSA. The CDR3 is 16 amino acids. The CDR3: CASSLFSTATSYGYTF. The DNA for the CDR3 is TGTGCCAGCAGCTTATTCTCGACAGCGACGTCCTATGGCTACACCTTC.

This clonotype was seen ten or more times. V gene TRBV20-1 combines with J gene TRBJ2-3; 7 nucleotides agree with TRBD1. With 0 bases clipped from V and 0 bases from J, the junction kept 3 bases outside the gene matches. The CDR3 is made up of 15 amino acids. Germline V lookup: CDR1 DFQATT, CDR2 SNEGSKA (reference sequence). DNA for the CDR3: TGCAGTGCTAGAGATTACAGGGGAAGCACAGATACGCAGTATTTT. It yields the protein CSARDYRGSTDTQYF.